The TCR beta chain under discussion was sequenced for a study of radiation and T cells in renal cell carcinoma. Whole-study results and caveats: From baseline, blood top tumor clonotypes peaked at 2 weeks post-radiation.

Points on this clone: Its target is unknown.

Unmatched junction bases numbered 3, after V lost 7 bases and J lost 8 bases. CDR1 and CDR2 (germline): MDHEN, SYDVKM. The CDR3 spans 12 residues. Repertoires were generated with immunoSEQ multiplex PCR, while TCRdb's copy carries only in-frame clones and drops some. Counted here are approximately 150,000 clones, approximately 86% occurring once; the ten biggest clones make up around 17%. Time point noted: blood 4 weeks post-SBRT, at nephrectomy. Treatment in this sample: 15 Gy SBRT to primary tumor, nephrectomy 4 weeks later. Nephrectomy followed 15 Gy stereotactic body radiation by 4 weeks. After SBRT, blood was collected at 2 and 4 weeks, plus baseline. This renal cell carcinoma was of the clear cell type.

The sequencing used blood, collected from a patient whose treatment included radiotherapy and nephrectomy. The rearrangement links TRBV28 to TRBJ1-4; TRBD1 aligns across 8 bases. The sequence came from a woman in her forties or fifties with renal cell carcinoma. As DNA, the CDR3 is TGTGCCAGCACGACAGGGGTAGAAAAACTGTTTTTT. This gives the protein CASTTGVEKLFF.